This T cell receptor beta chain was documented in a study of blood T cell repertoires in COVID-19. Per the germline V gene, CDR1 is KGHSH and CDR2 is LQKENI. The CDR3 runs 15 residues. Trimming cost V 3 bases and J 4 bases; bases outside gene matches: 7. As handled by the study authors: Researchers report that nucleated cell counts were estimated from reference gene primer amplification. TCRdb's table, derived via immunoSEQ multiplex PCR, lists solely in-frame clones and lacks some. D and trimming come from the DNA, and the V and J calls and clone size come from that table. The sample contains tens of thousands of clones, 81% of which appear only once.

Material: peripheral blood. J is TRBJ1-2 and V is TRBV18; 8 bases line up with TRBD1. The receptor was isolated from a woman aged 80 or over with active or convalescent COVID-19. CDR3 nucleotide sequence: TGTGCCAGCTCACCTCCTGGACAGGGCGGCTATGGCTACACCTTC. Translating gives CASSPPGQGGYGYTF.